These 32 T cell receptor beta chains were all obtained from the same sample, sequenced in a study of cytomegalovirus exposure and HLA in healthy donors. PCR primers comprised 60 Vbeta and 13 Jbeta primers. Using immunoSEQ multiplex PCR, the repertoire was profiled, and TCRdb retains in-frame clones only, with some absent. Its table records about 170,000 clones. Sequencing used PBMCs. The receptors derive from a woman between 18 and 29 years old in good health and CMV-seropositive.

As DNA, the CDR3 is TGTGCCAGCAGCCCCCCGGGGGGGGCTCAGCCCCAGCATTTT. Protein product: CASSPPGGAQPQHF. The rearrangement links TRBV7-9 to TRBJ1-5; TRBD1 is a possible D gene (6 bases). In germline, CDR1 is SEHNR, CDR2 FQNEAQ (reference sequence). The V end lost 5 bases, the J end lost 6 bases, and 14 bases lay between the germline ends. The CDR3 length is 14 residues. Variable domain in full (rest from reference TRBV7-9 and TRBJ1-5): DTGVSQNPRHKITKRGQNVTFRCDPISEHNRLYWYRQTLGQGPEFLTYFQNEAQLEKSRLLSDRFSAERPKGSFSTLEIQRTEQGDSAMYLCASSPPGGAQPQHFGDGTRLSIL.

The rearrangement joins TRBV11-3 to TRBJ1-2, with 8 bases that match TRBD1. Trimming at V came to 1 base and at J to 4 bases, leaving 5 bases not matched to a gene. Germline CDR1 reads SGHNT; CDR2 reads YENEEA. The CDR3 covers 15 residues. CDR3 DNA: TGTGCCAGCAGCTTAGGACAGGGGACATTCTATGGCTACACCTTC. Its protein is CASSLGQGTFYGYTF.

This sequence joins TRBV6-5 and TRBJ1-2; D perhaps matches TRBD1 (5 bases). CDR1 is MNHEY and CDR2 is SVGAGI in the germline V gene. With 1 base removed from V and 7 bases from J, the gap between germline ends came to 13 bases. There are 14 residues in the CDR3. The DNA of the CDR3 is TGTGCCAGCAGTTACTTTAGGGGAGCGGGTGGCTACACCTTC. It yields the protein CASSYFRGAGGYTF.

The V and J genes are TRBV7-6 and TRBJ2-1; 10 positions match TRBD2. The CDR3 has 16 residues. The germline V gene encodes CDR1 SGHVS and CDR2 FNYEAQ. The V segment lost 5 bases and the J segment 10 bases; nucleotides outside the gene matches: 14. CDR3 region: CASSPASGSGYWEQFF. The CDR3 nucleotides are TGTGCCAGCAGCCCAGCTAGCGGGAGTGGCTATTGGGAGCAGTTCTTC.

The gene calls are TRBV30 and TRBJ1-3, with D unclear. Germline V gene lookup returns CDR1 GTSNPN and CDR2 SVGIG (reference sequence). Trimming took off 2 bases at V and 2 bases at J, with 13 bases between the two ends. This CDR3 has 15 residues. CDR3 loop: CAWSPPQNPGNTIYF. In DNA, the CDR3 is TGTGCCTGGAGTCCCCCCCAGAACCCTGGAAACACCATATATTTT.

Comment on this clone: Other nucleotide sequences in the sample specify the same CDR3. V gene TRBV19 combines with J gene TRBJ2-2; TRBD1 matches 7 bases. The CDR3 covers 15 residues. V trimming: 9 bases; J trimming: 3 bases; junction bases outside the gene matches: 10. CDR1 is LNHDA and CDR2 is SQIVND in the germline V gene (reference sequence). This CDR3 reads CASIPSTGHTGELFF. DNA of the CDR3: TGTGCCAGCATCCCCTCGACAGGGCACACCGGGGAGCTGTTTTTT. Full variable domain (outside the CDR3, taken from reference TRBV19 and TRBJ2-2): DGGITQSPKYLFRKEGQNVTLSCEQNLNHDAMYWYRQDPGQGLRLIYYSQIVNDFQKGDIAEGYSVSREKKESFPLTVTSAQKNPTAFYLCASIPSTGHTGELFFGEGSRLTVL.

V is TRBV5-1 and J is TRBJ1-4, with D possibly matching TRBD1 (6 bases). This CDR3 spans 14 amino acids. Germline CDR1 SGHRS, CDR2 YFSETQ. V lost 6 bases, J lost 6 bases, and 15 bases lay in between. The CDR3 sequence: CASTMDSQYEKLFF. DNA of the CDR3: TGCGCCAGCACCATGGACAGTCAATATGAAAAACTGTTTTTT.

CDR3 sequence (DNA): TGCGCCAGCAGCTCCGGGACAGGGACCTACGAGCAGTACTTC. Its protein is CASSSGTGTYEQYF. The chain links TRBV5-1 to TRBJ2-7, with TRBD1 matching 9 bases. Losses at the gene ends were 3 bases for V and 2 bases for J; bases not matched to a gene: 3. This CDR3 has 14 residues. Germline-derived CDR1 and CDR2 are SGHRS and YFSETQ.

The chain uses TRBV7-9 and TRBJ2-5; D possibly corresponds to TRBD1 (6 bases). Trimming pared 0 bases from V and 0 bases from J, leaving 11 bases between. Per the germline V gene, CDR1 is SEHNR and CDR2 is FQNEAQ (reference sequence). CDR3 length: 16 residues. The CDR3 loop is CASSLAGTRYQETQYF. As DNA, the CDR3 is TGTGCCAGCAGCTTAGCTGGGACAAGGTACCAAGAGACCCAGTACTTC.

V and J are TRBV2 and TRBJ1-5; tentative D call: TRBD1 (5 bases). The CDR3 spans 14 residues. Trimming stripped 3 bases from V and 4 bases from J, with 10 bases between. Germline-derived CDR1 and CDR2 are SNHLY and FYNNEI. The CDR3 DNA is TGTGCCAGCAGTGACAGGGTAGGGAATCAGCCCCAGCATTTT. As protein: CASSDRVGNQPQHF.

J is TRBJ2-3 and V is TRBV30, with D perhaps matching TRBD2 (6 bases). The CDR3 consists of 15 residues. V shed 0 bases and J shed 0 bases, with 10 bases lying between them. Germline-derived CDR1 and CDR2 are GTSNPN and SVGIG (reference sequence). CDR3 in amino acids: CAWSVVGLSTDTQYF. In DNA form, the CDR3 reads TGTGCCTGGAGTGTAGTGGGACTTAGCACAGATACGCAGTATTTT.

The genes are TRBV5-6 and TRBJ2-7; 12 bases map to TRBD1. After removal of 3 bases from V and 9 bases from J, the junction contained 7 bases not matched to a gene. Germline V gene data show CDR1 as SGHDT and CDR2 as YYEEEE. This CDR3 has 14 residues. CDR3 protein: CASSSRDRGLGQYF. The CDR3 DNA sequence: TGTGCCAGCAGCTCCCGGGACAGGGGGCTTGGGCAGTACTTC.

The genes are TRBV5-1 and TRBJ1-1, with 8 bases fitting TRBD1. J gave up 2 bases and V 4 bases, and 10 bases lay outside the gene matches. Germline assignment: CDR1 SGHRS and CDR2 YFSETQ. CDR3 length: 16 residues. The chain's CDR3 is CASSTRTGWENTEAFF. In DNA, the CDR3 is TGCGCCAGCAGCACCCGGACAGGGTGGGAAAACACTGAAGCTTTCTTT.

The chain uses TRBV7-9 and TRBJ2-7, with TRBD1 matching over 10 bases. The CDR3 sequence is 15 residues long. Trimming at V came to 4 bases and at J to 3 bases, leaving 6 bases not matched to a gene. CDR1 and CDR2 (germline): SEHNR, FQNEAQ (reference sequence). Here the CDR3 DNA reads TGTGCCAGCAGCTCGGCCCGGGACAGGGGCTACGAGCAGTACTTC. Protein: CASSSARDRGYEQYF.

The chain is built from TRBV7-2 and TRBJ2-1; TRBD2 matches 13 bases. V was pared by 2 bases and J by 1 base, with 5 bases of the junction left unmatched. This CDR3 region has 18 residues. Germline assignment: CDR1 SGHTA and CDR2 FQGNSA. CDR3 residues: CASSLQGTSGVSYNEQFF. CDR3 bases: TGTGCCAGCAGCTTACAAGGGACTAGCGGGGTATCCTACAATGAGCAGTTCTTC.

The chain employs TRBV6-6 and TRBJ1-2; D gene ambiguous. Germline values: CDR1 MNHNY, CDR2 SVGAGI (reference sequence). The CDR3 is 11 residues long. The V gene lost 6 bases and the J gene lost 7 bases, with 9 bases spanning the gap. The CDR3 reads CASSSRPGYTF. The DNA for the CDR3 is TGTGCCAGCAGCTCCCGTCCTGGCTACACCTTC.

The genes are TRBV7-9 and TRBJ2-5, with 14 bases fitting TRBD2. CDR3 length: 16 amino acids. Trimming cost V 5 bases and J 5 bases; bases outside gene matches: 7. Germline V CDR1 and CDR2: SEHNR, FQNEAQ (reference sequence). The CDR3 sequence: CASSLPGLAGVETQYF. The CDR3 DNA reads TGTGCCAGCAGCCTACCGGGACTAGCGGGAGTGGAGACCCAGTACTTC.

V and J are TRBV7-9 and TRBJ1-1, with 8 positions matching TRBD1. Unmatched junction bases numbered 5, after V lost 6 bases and J lost 2 bases. The CDR3 loop spans 14 amino acids. Germline lookup yields CDR1 SEHNR and CDR2 FQNEAQ (reference sequence). The CDR3 coding sequence is TGTGCCAGCAGACCTGGACAGGGCAACACTGAAGCTTTCTTT. Translated: CASRPGQGNTEAFF.

J is TRBJ1-4 and V is TRBV5-4; TRBD1 aligns across 9 bases. Unmatched junction bases numbered 12, after V lost 7 bases and J lost 5 bases. CDR1 and CDR2 from the germline V gene are SGHNT and YYREEE (reference sequence). The CDR3 runs to 16 residues. The CDR3 sequence is CASSMGQGRKNEKLFF. CDR3 in DNA: TGTGCCAGCTCTATGGGACAGGGTAGAAAAAATGAAAAACTGTTTTTT.

The CDR3 region has the DNA TGTGCCAGCTCACCAGCACAGGGGTTAATTTACGAGCAGTACTTC. Its protein is CASSPAQGLIYEQYF. The chain is built from TRBV18 and TRBJ2-7; TRBD1 matches at 7 bases. The V segment lost 2 bases and the J segment 4 bases; nucleotides outside the gene matches: 8. The CDR3 loop spans 15 amino acids. Germline values: CDR1 KGHSH, CDR2 LQKENI. Supplemented by reference TRBV18 and TRBJ2-7, the full variable domain reads NAGVMQNPRHLVRRRGQEARLRCSPMKGHSHVYWYRQLPEEGLKFMVYLQKENIIDESGMPKERFSAEFPKEGPSILRIQQVVRGDSAAYFCASSPAQGLIYEQYFGPGTRLTVT.

CDR3 coding DNA: TGTGCCAGCACCGACTGGACAGGTGCGGATCAGCCCCAGCATTTT. It specifies CASTDWTGADQPQHF. The chain combines TRBV6-1 with TRBJ1-5; 7 positions match TRBD1. The CDR3 spans 15 residues. With V trimmed by 7 bases and J by 5 bases, 11 bases remained unmatched. Per the germline V gene, CDR1 is MNHNS and CDR2 is SASEGT.

The chain carries TRBV19 and TRBJ2-6; 8 bases are shared with TRBD1. Germline CDR1 LNHDA, CDR2 SQIVND (reference sequence). V lost 5 bases, J lost 0 bases, and 6 bases stayed unmatched. This CDR3 region has 17 residues. The CDR3, as DNA: TGTGCCAGTAGTTCCGGGACAGGAAACTCTGGGGCCAACGTCCTGACTTTC. Its protein is CASSSGTGNSGANVLTF.

The chain combines TRBV7-9 with TRBJ2-7; D remains unclear. There are 15 residues in the CDR3. Looked up from germline, CDR1 is SEHNR and CDR2 is FQNEAQ (reference sequence). Between the trimmed V and J ends, which lost 6 bases and 0 bases, there was a span of 15 bases. CDR3 amino acids: CASREEGRHSYEQYF. The CDR3 DNA follows: TGTGCCAGCAGAGAAGAAGGCAGGCACTCCTACGAGCAGTACTTC.

The V call is TRBV4-1, the J call TRBJ2-3; D unclear. Trimming shortened V by 0 bases and J by 9 bases, and 10 bases separated the two germline ends. The germline V gene encodes CDR1 MGHRA and CDR2 YSYEKL. This CDR3 is 13 amino acids long. The CDR3 DNA reads as TGCGCCAGCAGCCAAGATCGGCGGCGAACGCAGTATTTT. It is translated as CASSQDRRRTQYF.

V and J are TRBV5-1 and TRBJ1-3, with TRBD1 matching 9 bases. Germline V lookup: CDR1 SGHRS, CDR2 YFSETQ. Trimming removed 1 base from V and 4 bases from J; junction bases left unmatched: 6. The CDR3 extends over 16 amino acids. The CDR3 region is CASSLMTGGAGNTIYF. The CDR3 nucleotides read TGCGCCAGCAGCTTGATGACAGGGGGTGCAGGAAACACCATATATTTT. Variable domain in full (rest from reference TRBV5-1 and TRBJ1-3): KAGVTQTPRYLIKTRGQQVTLSCSPISGHRSVSWYQQTPGQGLQFLFEYFSETQRNKGNFPGRFSGRQFSNSRSEMNVSTLELGDSALYLCASSLMTGGAGNTIYFGEGSWLTVV.

J is TRBJ2-3 and V is TRBV11-3; D ambiguous. Germline V lookup: CDR1 SGHNT, CDR2 YENEEA. The V end was cut by 3 bases, the J end by 6 bases, with 7 bases between. The CDR3 runs to 12 residues. This CDR3 is CASSLIQDTQYF. As DNA, the CDR3 is TGTGCCAGCAGCTTGATCCAGGATACGCAGTATTTT.

V and J are TRBV11-2 and TRBJ1-3; no firm D call. The V gene lost 4 bases and the J gene lost 4 bases, with 8 bases spanning the gap. Germline CDR1 is SGHAT and CDR2 is FQNNGV. The CDR3 sequence is 13 residues long. CDR3 bases: TGTGCCAGCAGCTATGGGGAGGGAAACACCATATATTTT. Translating it yields CASSYGEGNTIYF.

The J gene is TRBJ2-3, the V gene TRBV28; no definite D call. This CDR3 comprises 14 residues. V was trimmed by 3 bases and J by 1 base, leaving 8 bases between them. Germline V gives CDR1 MDHEN, CDR2 SYDVKM. In DNA form, the CDR3 reads TGTGCCAGCAGTTTCCCTATTCGCACAGATACGCAGTATTTT. It translates to CASSFPIRTDTQYF.

The rearrangement links TRBV5-6 to TRBJ2-2; TRBD2 is a possible D gene (7 bases). Germline V gene lookup returns CDR1 SGHDT and CDR2 YYEEEE. The CDR3 contains 18 residues. Deletions cut 3 bases from V and 3 bases from J, with 21 bases between. CDR3 DNA sequence: TGTGCCAGCAGCTCGGCGGGAGCCCTAGGGGGAGACACCGGGGAGCTGTTTTTT. Protein sequence: CASSSAGALGGDTGELFF.

The DNA of the CDR3 is TGTGCCTGGAGCAAAGGGGGGGGCCTGGAGACCCAGTACTTC. Protein sequence: CAWSKGGGLETQYF. This chain uses TRBV30 with TRBJ2-5, with D possibly TRBD2 on 7 matching bases. Germline V CDR1 and CDR2: GTSNPN, SVGIG (reference sequence). This CDR3 is built from 14 residues. Trimming took 3 bases from V and 5 from J, leaving 16 bases between them.

This chain connects TRBV29-1 to TRBJ2-1, with TRBD1 matching 10 bases. The length of the CDR3 is 13 residues. The germline gives CDR1 SQVTM, CDR2 ANQGSEA. The junction had 7 bases not matched to a gene; V was cut back by 7 bases and J by 7 bases. CDR3 in amino acids: CSGRDRGVNEQFF. CDR3 DNA: TGCAGCGGCCGGGACAGGGGCGTAAATGAGCAGTTCTTC.

The chain uses TRBV5-1 and TRBJ2-1, with 7 bases matching TRBD2. J lost 10 bases, V lost 7 bases, and 14 bases had no gene match. There are 14 residues in the CDR3. Looked up from germline, CDR1 is SGHRS and CDR2 is YFSETQ. The CDR3 DNA reads TGCGCCAGCCCGCGGGGACTATCCTTACGGGAGCAGTTCTTC. It specifies CASPRGLSLREQFF.